What follows are 5 T cell receptor beta chains derived from one specimen sequenced in a study of blood T cell repertoires in COVID-19. Clones were sequenced by immunoSEQ multiplex PCR, and TCRdb holds only the in-frame ones, with some missing. The profile shows under 350,000 clones, about 88% of them singletons. Sequencing was performed on peripheral blood. These receptors were obtained from a man younger than 30 with active or convalescent COVID-19.

The chain carries TRBV7-2 and TRBJ2-3, with D possibly being TRBD1 (6 bases). CDR3 length equals 15 residues. The germline CDR1 and CDR2 sequences are SGHTA and FQGNSA. V lost 5 bases and J 3 bases, leaving 15 bases between the germline ends. The CDR3 sequence: CASSRQAGQTDTQYF. CDR3 bases: TGTGCCAGCAGCAGACAGGCCGGACAGACAGATACGCAGTATTTT.

This rearrangement joins TRBV6-2 or TRBV6-3 to TRBJ2-7; no reliable D call. Germline CDR1 MNHEY, CDR2 SVGEGT. The CDR3 runs 12 residues. The V gene lost 0 bases and the J gene lost 6 bases, with 6 bases spanning the gap. The CDR3 reads CASSYSLSEQYF. The DNA for the CDR3 is TGTGCCAGCAGTTACTCTCTCTCCGAGCAGTACTTC.

The chain couples TRBV5-1 to TRBJ2-5; 9 bases fit TRBD1. The CDR3 covers 15 residues. Germline V gives CDR1 SGHRS, CDR2 YFSETQ. V lost 3 bases, J lost 1 base, and 4 bases stayed unmatched. The CDR3: CASSSTTGGQETQYF. The CDR3, as DNA: TGCGCCAGCAGCTCGACGACAGGGGGCCAAGAGACCCAGTACTTC.

CDR3 loop: CASSQEYRDYEQYF. The DNA of the CDR3 is TGTGCCAGCAGCCAAGAGTACAGGGACTACGAGCAGTACTTC. The V call is TRBV4-2, the J call TRBJ2-7; a weak D match, TRBD1 (6 bases). V was cut by 0 bases and J by 3 bases, with 9 bases left in between. The V gene's germline CDR1 is LGHNA and CDR2 YNFKEQ. There are 14 residues in the CDR3.

The chain carries TRBV3-1 (or the pseudogene TRBV3-2) and TRBJ1-6, with D possibly matching TRBD1 (5 bases). The CDR3 is 14 residues long. Looked up from germline, CDR1 is LGHDT and CDR2 is YNNKEL (reference sequence). Trimming removed 4 bases from V and 7 bases from J, with 11 bases in between. In nucleotides, the CDR3 is TGTGCCAGCAGCCCGGGGGAGGTGAATTCACCCCTCCACTTT. As protein: CASSPGEVNSPLHF.